This entry lists 8 T cell receptor beta chains sequenced from one sample in a study of cytomegalovirus exposure and HLA in healthy donors. The PCR made use of 60 Vbeta and 13 Jbeta primers. TCRdb's table, derived via immunoSEQ multiplex PCR, lists solely in-frame clones and lacks some. The table shows 160,000 or so clones, with about 75% occurring only once. Sequenced material: PBMCs. The origin of the receptors is a man aged 35-49 years in good health and CMV-seropositive.

V gene TRBV19 combines with J gene TRBJ2-3; 10 bases align to TRBD2. V dropped 1 base and J dropped 2; count of bases not matched to a gene: 3. This CDR3 spans 16 amino acids. Germline CDR1 and CDR2: LNHDA and SQIVND (reference sequence). This CDR3 is CASSIGLAGLTDTQYF. The CDR3 nucleotides are TGTGCCAGTAGTATAGGACTAGCGGGCCTCACAGATACGCAGTATTTT. The full variable domain, rest sourced from reference TRBV19 and TRBJ2-3, is DGGITQSPKYLFRKEGQNVTLSCEQNLNHDAMYWYRQDPGQGLRLIYYSQIVNDFQKGDIAEGYSVSREKKESFPLTVTSAQKNPTAFYLCASSIGLAGLTDTQYFGPGTRLTVL.

The chain recombines TRBV6-4 with TRBJ1-1, with a possible D match to TRBD1 (6 bases). V was shortened by 5 bases and J by 0 bases, with 13 bases between the two germline ends. CDR1 and CDR2 (germline): MRHNA, SNTAGT. The CDR3 length is 15 residues. CDR3 nucleotides: TGTGCCAGCAGTCGGGACACACGAATGAACACTGAAGCTTTCTTT. Encoded protein: CASSRDTRMNTEAFF.

V usage is TRBV6-1 and J usage is TRBJ1-5; no reliable D call. Germline loops: CDR1 MNHNS, CDR2 SASEGT. The V end was cut by 4 bases, the J end by 5 bases, with 12 bases between. The CDR3 contains 14 residues. CDR3 in amino acids: CASSVLRFDQPQHF. As DNA, the CDR3 is TGTGCCAGCAGTGTGTTGAGGTTTGATCAGCCCCAGCATTTT.

The CDR3 region is CATSRDSQGDSPLHF. CDR3 nucleotides: TGTGCCACCAGCAGAGATTCCCAAGGGGATTCACCCCTCCACTTT. The rearrangement joins TRBV15 to TRBJ1-6; a possible D gene is TRBD1 (5 bases). Trimming shortened V by 0 bases and J by 8 bases, and 11 bases separated the two germline ends. CDR1 and CDR2 from the germline V gene are LNHNV and YYDKDF (reference sequence). The CDR3 length is 15 residues.

This clone is a singleton in its sample. The V and J genes are TRBV7-9 and TRBJ2-7, with 10 nucleotides matching TRBD1. CDR3 length equals 14 residues. The germline gives CDR1 SEHNR, CDR2 FQNEAQ (reference sequence). V shed 5 bases and J 6 bases; nucleotides not matched to a gene: 7. CDR3 residues: CASSPGTGEREQYF. The CDR3 DNA is TGTGCCAGCAGCCCCGGGACAGGGGAGCGCGAGCAGTACTTC.

The chain uses TRBV4-2 and TRBJ2-7; D is unresolved. Germline CDR1 LGHNA, CDR2 YNFKEQ. Trimming took 4 bases from V and 5 from J, leaving 18 bases between them. The length of the CDR3 is 15 residues. CDR3 coding DNA: TGTGCCAGCAGCCTCTCCGGTGCTAGAGCTGACGAGCAGTACTTC. This codes for CASSLSGARADEQYF.

V is TRBV9 and J is TRBJ2-1, with 7 bases matching TRBD1. Trimming cost V 3 bases and J 1 base; bases outside gene matches: 4. In germline, CDR1 is SGDLS, CDR2 YYNGEE. This CDR3 has 15 residues. In DNA, the CDR3 is TGTGCCAGCAGCGGACAACAGGGGTCCTACAATGAGCAGTTCTTC. Translation gives CASSGQQGSYNEQFF.

V and J are TRBV11-3 and TRBJ2-7; tentative D call: TRBD1 (7 bases). V was shortened by 5 bases and J by 4 bases, with 15 bases between the two germline ends. Per germline, CDR1 SGHNT and CDR2 YENEEA. The CDR3 is 14 residues long. CDR3 amino acids: CASSPGGQSYEQYF. CDR3 sequence (DNA): TGTGCCAGCAGCCCCGGGGGACAGTCTTACGAGCAGTACTTC.